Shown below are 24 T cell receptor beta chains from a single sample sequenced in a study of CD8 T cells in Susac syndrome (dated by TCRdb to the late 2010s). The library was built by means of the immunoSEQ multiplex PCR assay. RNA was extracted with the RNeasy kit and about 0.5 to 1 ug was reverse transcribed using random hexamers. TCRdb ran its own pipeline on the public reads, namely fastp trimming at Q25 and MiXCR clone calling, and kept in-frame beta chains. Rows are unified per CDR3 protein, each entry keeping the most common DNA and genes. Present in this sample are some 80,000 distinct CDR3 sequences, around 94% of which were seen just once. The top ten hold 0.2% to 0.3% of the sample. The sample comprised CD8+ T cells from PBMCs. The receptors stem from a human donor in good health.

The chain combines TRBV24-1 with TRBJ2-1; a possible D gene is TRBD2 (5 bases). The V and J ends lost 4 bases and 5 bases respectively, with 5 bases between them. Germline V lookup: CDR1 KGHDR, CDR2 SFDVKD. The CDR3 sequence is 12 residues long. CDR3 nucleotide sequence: TGTGCCACCAGTGACGGGAACAATGAGCAGTTCTTC. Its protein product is CATSDGNNEQFF.

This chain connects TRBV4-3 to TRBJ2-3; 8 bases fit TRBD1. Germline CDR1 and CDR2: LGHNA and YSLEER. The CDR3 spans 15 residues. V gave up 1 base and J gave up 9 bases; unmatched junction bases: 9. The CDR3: CASSQVTGARYTQYF. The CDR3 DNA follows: TGCGCCAGCAGCCAAGTGACAGGGGCGAGGTACACGCAGTATTTT.

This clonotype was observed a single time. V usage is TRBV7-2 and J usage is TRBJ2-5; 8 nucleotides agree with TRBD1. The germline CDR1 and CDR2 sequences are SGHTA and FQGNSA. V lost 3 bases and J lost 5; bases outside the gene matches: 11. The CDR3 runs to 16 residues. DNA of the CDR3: TGTGCCAGCAGCTTGCTGACAGGGGCGGACAAGGAGACCCAGTACTTC. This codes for CASSLLTGADKETQYF.

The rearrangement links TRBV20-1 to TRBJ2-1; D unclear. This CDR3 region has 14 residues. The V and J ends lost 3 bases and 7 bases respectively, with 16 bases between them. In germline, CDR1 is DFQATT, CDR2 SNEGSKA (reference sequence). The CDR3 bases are TGCAGTGCTAGGCCGACGAATCACGGTAATGAGCAGTTCTTC. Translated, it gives CSARPTNHGNEQFF.

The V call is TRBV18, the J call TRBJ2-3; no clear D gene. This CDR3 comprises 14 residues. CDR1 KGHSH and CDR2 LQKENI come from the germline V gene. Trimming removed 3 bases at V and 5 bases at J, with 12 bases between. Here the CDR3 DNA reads TGTGCCAGCTCACCGGACCGGTCCAGAGATACGCAGTATTTT. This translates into CASSPDRSRDTQYF.

The CDR3 DNA reads as TGTGCCAGCAGTCTCTCAAGTGAAAACATTCAGTACTTC. Encoded protein: CASSLSSENIQYF. The gene calls are TRBV28 and TRBJ2-4; D gene unclear. V was cut by 5 bases and J by 5 bases, with 10 bases left in between. The CDR3 is 13 amino acids. The V gene's germline CDR1 is MDHEN and CDR2 SYDVKM.

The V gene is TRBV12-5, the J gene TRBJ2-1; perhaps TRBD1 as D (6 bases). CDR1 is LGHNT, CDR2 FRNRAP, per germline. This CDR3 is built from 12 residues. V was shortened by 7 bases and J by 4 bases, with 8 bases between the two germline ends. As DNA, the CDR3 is TGTGCTAGTGCAGACAGGTACAATGAGCAGTTCTTC. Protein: CASADRYNEQFF.

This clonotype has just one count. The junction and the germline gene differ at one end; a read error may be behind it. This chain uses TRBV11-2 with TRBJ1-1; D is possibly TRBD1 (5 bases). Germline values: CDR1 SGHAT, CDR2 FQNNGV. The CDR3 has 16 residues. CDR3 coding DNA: TGTGCCAGCAGCCTAGAACAGGTCGAGGGCGCGACTGAAGCTTTCTTT. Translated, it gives CASSLEQVEGATEAFF.

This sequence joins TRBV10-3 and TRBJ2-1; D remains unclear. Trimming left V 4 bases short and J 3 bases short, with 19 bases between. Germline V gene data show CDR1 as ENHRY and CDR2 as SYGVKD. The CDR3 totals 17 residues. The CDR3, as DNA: TGTGCCATCAGTGCGTCTCTGTTAGAGCACAACTACAATGAGCAGTTCTTC. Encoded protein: CAISASLLEHNYNEQFF.

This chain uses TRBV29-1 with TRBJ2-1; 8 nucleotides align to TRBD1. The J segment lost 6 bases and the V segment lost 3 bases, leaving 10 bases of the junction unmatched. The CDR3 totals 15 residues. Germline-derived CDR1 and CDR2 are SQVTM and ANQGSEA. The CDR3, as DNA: TGCAGCGTTGATCAGGACAGGGTATTACGCAATGAGCAGTTCTTC. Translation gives CSVDQDRVLRNEQFF.

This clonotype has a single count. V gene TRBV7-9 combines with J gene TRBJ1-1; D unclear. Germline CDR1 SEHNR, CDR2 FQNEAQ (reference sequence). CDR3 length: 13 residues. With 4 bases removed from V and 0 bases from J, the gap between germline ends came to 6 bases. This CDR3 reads CASSYGLNTEAFF. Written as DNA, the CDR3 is TGTGCCAGCAGCTACGGGCTGAACACTGAAGCTTTCTTT.

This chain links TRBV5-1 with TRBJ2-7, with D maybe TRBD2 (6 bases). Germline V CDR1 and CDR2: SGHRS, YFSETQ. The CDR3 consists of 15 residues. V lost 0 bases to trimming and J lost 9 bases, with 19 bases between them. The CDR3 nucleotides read TGCGCCAGCAGCTTGGAACGTCTGGGTCCGGAGGGGCAGTACTTC. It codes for CASSLERLGPEGQYF. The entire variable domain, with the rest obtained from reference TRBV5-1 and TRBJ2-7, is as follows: KAGVTQTPRYLIKTRGQQVTLSCSPISGHRSVSWYQQTPGQGLQFLFEYFSETQRNKGNFPGRFSGRQFSNSRSEMNVSTLELGDSALYLCASSLERLGPEGQYFGPGTRLTVT.

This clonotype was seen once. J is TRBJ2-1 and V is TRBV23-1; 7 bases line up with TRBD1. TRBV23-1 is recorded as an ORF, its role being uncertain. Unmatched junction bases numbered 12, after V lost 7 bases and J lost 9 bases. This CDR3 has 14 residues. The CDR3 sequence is CASTYLLRGSEQFF. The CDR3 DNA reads TGCGCCAGCACTTACCTCCTCAGGGGGTCTGAGCAGTTCTTC.

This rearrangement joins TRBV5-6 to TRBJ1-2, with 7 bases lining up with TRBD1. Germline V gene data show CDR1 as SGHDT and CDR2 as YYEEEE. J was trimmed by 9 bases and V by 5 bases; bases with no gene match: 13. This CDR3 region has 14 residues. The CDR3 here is CASSLDRFGLSYTF. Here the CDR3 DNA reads TGTGCCAGCAGTCTGGACAGGTTCGGGTTAAGCTACACCTTC. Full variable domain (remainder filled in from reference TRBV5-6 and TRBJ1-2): DAGVTQSPTHLIKTRGQQVTLRCSPKSGHDTVSWYQQALGQGPQFIFQYYEEEERQRGNFPDRFSGHQFPNYSSELNVNALLLGDSALYLCASSLDRFGLSYTFGSGTRLTVV.

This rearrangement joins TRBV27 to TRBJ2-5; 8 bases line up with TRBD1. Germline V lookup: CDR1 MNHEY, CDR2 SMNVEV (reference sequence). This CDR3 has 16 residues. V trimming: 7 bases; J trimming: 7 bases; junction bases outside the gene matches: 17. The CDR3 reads CASIPLAGQGPVTQYF. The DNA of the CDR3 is TGTGCCAGCATCCCATTGGCCGGACAGGGCCCCGTGACCCAGTACTTC.

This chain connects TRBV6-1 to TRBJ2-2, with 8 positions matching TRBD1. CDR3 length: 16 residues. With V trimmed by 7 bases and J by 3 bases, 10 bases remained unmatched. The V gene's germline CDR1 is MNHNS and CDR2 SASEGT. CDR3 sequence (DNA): TGTGCCAGCACCGTCCCCCACAGGGGGTACACCGGGGAGCTGTTTTTT. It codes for CASTVPHRGYTGELFF.

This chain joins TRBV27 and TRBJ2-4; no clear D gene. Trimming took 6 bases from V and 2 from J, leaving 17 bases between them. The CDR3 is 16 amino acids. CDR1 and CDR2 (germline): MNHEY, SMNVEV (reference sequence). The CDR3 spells CASSSAAVVPKNIQYF. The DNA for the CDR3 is TGTGCCAGCAGCTCCGCGGCGGTGGTGCCCAAAAACATTCAGTACTTC.

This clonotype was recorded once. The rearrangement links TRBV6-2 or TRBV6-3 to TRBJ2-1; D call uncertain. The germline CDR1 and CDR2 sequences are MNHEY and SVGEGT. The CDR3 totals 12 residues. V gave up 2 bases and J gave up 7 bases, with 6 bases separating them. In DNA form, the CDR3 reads TGTGCCAGCAGTTACCCCCAAAATGAGCAGTTCTTC. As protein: CASSYPQNEQFF.

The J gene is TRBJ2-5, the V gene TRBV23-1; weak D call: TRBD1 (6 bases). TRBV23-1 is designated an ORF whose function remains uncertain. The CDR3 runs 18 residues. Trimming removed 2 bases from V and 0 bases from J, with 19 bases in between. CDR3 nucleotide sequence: TGCGCCAGCAGTCAAAAAAGGACGGGACAAAAGTACCAAGAGACCCAGTACTTC. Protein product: CASSQKRTGQKYQETQYF.

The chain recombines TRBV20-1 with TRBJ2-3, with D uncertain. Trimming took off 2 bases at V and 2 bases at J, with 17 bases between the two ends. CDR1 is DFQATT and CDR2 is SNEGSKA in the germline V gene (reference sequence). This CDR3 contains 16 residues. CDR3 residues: CSARFGRAGNTDTQYF. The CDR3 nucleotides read TGCAGTGCTAGATTTGGTCGAGCTGGAAACACAGATACGCAGTATTTT.

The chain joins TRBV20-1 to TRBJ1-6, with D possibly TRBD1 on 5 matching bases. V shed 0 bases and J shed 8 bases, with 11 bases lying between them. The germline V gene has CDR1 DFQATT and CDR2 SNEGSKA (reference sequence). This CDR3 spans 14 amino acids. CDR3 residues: CSAREGGEHSPLHF. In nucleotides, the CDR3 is TGCAGTGCTAGAGAGGGAGGGGAGCATTCACCCCTCCACTTT.

CDR3 coding DNA: TGTGCCAGCAGCTTAGCCTCCAGCGAGCAGTACTTC. Protein sequence: CASSLASSEQYF. The chain joins TRBV7-9 to TRBJ2-7, with D unresolved. V dropped 0 bases and J dropped 6 bases, with 6 bases sitting between them. Per the germline V gene, CDR1 is SEHNR and CDR2 is FQNEAQ (reference sequence). This CDR3 comprises 12 residues.

CDR3 coding DNA: TGCGCCAGCAGCCCCGCCCAACATGTGGATAGCACAGATACGCAGTATTTT. Encoded protein: CASSPAQHVDSTDTQYF. The chain carries TRBV4-1 and TRBJ2-3; D remains unclear. Germline CDR1 MGHRA, CDR2 YSYEKL. The V end lost 4 bases, the J end lost 0 bases, and 17 bases lay between the germline ends. CDR3 length: 17 residues.

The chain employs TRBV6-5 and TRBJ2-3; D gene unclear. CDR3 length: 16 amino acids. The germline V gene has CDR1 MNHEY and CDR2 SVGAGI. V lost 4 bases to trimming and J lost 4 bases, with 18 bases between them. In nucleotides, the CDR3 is TGTGCCAGCAGTTCCCAGCCACTACTGGGCCCAGATACGCAGTATTTT. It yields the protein CASSSQPLLGPDTQYF.